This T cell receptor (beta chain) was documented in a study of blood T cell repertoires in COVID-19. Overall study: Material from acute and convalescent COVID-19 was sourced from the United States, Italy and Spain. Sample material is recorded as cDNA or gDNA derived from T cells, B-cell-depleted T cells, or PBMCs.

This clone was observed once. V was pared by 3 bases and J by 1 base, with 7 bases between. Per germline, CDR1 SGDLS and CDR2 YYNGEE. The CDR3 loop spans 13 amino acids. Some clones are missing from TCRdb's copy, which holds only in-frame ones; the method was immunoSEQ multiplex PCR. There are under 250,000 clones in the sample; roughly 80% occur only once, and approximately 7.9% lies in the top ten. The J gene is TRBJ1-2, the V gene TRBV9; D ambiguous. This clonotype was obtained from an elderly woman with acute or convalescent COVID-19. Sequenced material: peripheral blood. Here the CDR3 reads CASSAVGNYGYTF. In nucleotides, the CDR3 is TGTGCCAGCAGCGCGGTCGGTAACTATGGCTACACCTTC.